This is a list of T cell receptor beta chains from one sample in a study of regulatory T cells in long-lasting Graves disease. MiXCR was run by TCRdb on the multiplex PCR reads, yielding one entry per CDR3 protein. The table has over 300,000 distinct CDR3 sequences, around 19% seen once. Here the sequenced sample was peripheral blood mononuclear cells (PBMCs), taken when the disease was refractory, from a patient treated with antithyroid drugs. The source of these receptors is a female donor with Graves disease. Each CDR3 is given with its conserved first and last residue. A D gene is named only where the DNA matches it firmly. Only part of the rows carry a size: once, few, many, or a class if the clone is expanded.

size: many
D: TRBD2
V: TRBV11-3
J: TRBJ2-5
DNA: TGTGCCAGCAGCTTTATGGGGGGGGTCGGGGGAGAGACCCAGTACTTC
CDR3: CASSFMGGVGGETQYF

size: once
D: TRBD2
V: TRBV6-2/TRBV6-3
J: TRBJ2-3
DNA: TGTGCCAGCAGTTACTCGCGCACTAGCGCAACAGATACGCAGTATTTT
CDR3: CASSYSRTSATDTQYF

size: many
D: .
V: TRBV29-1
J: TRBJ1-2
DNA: TGCAGCGTCGGGACAAAAGCTAACTATGGCTACACCTTC
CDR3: CSVGTKANYGYTF

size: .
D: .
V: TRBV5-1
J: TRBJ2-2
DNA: TGCGCCAGCAGCTTGATAATTAACACCGGGGAGCTGTTTTTT
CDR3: CASSLIINTGELFF

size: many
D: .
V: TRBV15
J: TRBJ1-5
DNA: TGTGCCACCAGCAGAGATATGGCGGTGGCTCAGCCCCAGCATTTT
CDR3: CATSRDMAVAQPQHF

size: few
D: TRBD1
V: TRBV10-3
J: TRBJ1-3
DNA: TGTGCCATCAGTGAGGCTCGACAGGGGGCTGGAAACACCATATATTTT
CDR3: CAISEARQGAGNTIYF

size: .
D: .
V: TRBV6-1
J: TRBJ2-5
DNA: TGTGCCAGCAGCATCCTAGCGCAAGAGACCCAGTACTTC
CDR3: CASSILAQETQYF

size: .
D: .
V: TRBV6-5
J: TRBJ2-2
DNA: TGTGCCAGCAGTTACTTGAGGGTGCTCGGGGAGCTGTTTTTT
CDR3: CASSYLRVLGELFF

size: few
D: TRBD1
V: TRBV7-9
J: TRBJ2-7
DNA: TGTGCCAGCAGCTTCGGACAGGATTATCAGTACTTC
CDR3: CASSFGQDYQYF

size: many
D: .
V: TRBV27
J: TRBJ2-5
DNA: TGTGCCAGCAGTTTTGGGTCTTCTAGAGAGACCCAGTACTTC
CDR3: CASSFGSSRETQYF

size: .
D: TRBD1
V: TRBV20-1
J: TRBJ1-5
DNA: TGCAGTGCTAGATCCGGGACAGGCAATCAGCCCCAGCATTTT
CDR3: CSARSGTGNQPQHF

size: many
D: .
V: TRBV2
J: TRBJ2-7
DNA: TGTGCCAGCAGGGTCCTAGAATACTACGAGCAGTACTTC
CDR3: CASRVLEYYEQYF

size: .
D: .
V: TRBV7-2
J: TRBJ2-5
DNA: TGTGCCAGCAGCTTACCAGGGGGGCAAGAGACCCAGTACTTC
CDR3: CASSLPGGQETQYF

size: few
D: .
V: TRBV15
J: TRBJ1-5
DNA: TGTGCCACCAGCAGATCCTTAAAGGAGCCCCAGCATTTT
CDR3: CATSRSLKEPQHF

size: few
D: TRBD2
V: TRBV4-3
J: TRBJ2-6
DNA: TGCGCCAGCAGCCAAGACGCGGGGGCTGGGGCCAACGTCCTGACTTTC
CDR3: CASSQDAGAGANVLTF

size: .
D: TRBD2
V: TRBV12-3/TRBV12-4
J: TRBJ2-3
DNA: TGTGCCAGCAGTTTGAGCGGGGGCACAGATACGCAGTATTTT
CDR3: CASSLSGGTDTQYF

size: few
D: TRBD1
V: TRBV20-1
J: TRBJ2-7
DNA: TGCAGTGCTAGAGATTACAGGGGCGGCTCCTACGAGCAGTACTTC
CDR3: CSARDYRGGSYEQYF

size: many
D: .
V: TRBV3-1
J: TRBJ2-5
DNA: TGTGCCAGCAGCCAAGCAGGGTTCCGAGAGACCCAGTACTTC
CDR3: CASSQAGFRETQYF

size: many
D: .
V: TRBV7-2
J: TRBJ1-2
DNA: TGTGCCAGCAGCTTAGGAGGCTCCTATGGCTACACCTTC
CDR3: CASSLGGSYGYTF

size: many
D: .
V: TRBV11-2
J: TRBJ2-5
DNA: TGTGCCAGCAGCCAAGAGGGGGGGGGGTTTTATCCCCAGTACTTC
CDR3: CASSQEGGGFYPQYF

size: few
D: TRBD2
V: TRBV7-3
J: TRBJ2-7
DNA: TGTGCCAGCAGCTTAGGGAGGGGTGACTACGAGCAGTACTTC
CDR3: CASSLGRGDYEQYF

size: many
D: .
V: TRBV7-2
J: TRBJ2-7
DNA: TGTGCCAGCAGCTTAGATTACGGAACGGCCTACGAGCAGTACTTC
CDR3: CASSLDYGTAYEQYF

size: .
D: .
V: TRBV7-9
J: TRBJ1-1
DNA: TGTGCCAGCAGCTTTGCTCGTCCAGGTGGAATGAACACTGAAGCTTTCTTT
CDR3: CASSFARPGGMNTEAFF

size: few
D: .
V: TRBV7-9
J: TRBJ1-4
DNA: TGTGCCAGCAGCCTAGTCGAGGATGAAAAACTGTTTTTT
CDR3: CASSLVEDEKLFF

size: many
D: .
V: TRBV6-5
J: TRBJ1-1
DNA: TGTGCCAGCAGTTACTCTCTGGGGCGGCTGAACACTGAAGCTTTCTTT
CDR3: CASSYSLGRLNTEAFF

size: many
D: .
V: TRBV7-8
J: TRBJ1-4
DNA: TGTGCCAGCAGCCGCGCCAGCGGTGGACTGTTTTTT
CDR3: CASSRASGGLFF

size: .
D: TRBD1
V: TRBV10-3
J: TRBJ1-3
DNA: TGTGCCATCAGTGATGGGGGAGTGACAGGGCTTATATTT
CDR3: CAISDGGVTGLIF

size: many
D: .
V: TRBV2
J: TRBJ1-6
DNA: TGTGCCAGTAACCCAGGGGTATCACCCCTCCACTTT
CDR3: CASNPGVSPLHF

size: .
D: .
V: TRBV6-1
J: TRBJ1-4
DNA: TGTGCCAGCAGTGAGATTCCGGGGACTGAAAAACTGTTTTTT
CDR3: CASSEIPGTEKLFF

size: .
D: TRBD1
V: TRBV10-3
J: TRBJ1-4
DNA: TGTGCCATCAGTGAGTCTTGGATAAGGGGGCAAGATGAAAAACTGTTTTTT
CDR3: CAISESWIRGQDEKLFF

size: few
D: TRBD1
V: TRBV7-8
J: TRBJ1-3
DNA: TGTGCCAGCAGCTTAGCGCGACAGGGTGGAAACACCATATATTTT
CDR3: CASSLARQGGNTIYF

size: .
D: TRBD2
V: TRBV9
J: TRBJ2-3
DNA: TGTGCCAGCAGCGTAGTGAGCGGGGCTGCAGATACGCAGTATTTT
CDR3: CASSVVSGAADTQYF

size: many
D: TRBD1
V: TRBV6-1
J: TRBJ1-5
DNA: TGTGCCAGCACCCGGACAGGGGGCGCGAGAAGGCAGCCCCAGCATTTT
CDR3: CASTRTGGARRQPQHF

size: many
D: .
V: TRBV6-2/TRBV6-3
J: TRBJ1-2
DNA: TGTGCCAGCAGTATTACAGATAACTATGGCTACACCTTC
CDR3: CASSITDNYGYTF

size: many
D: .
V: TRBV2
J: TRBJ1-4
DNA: TGTGCCAGCAGTGTTGTAACAGTCGGCGAAAAACTGTTTTTT
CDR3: CASSVVTVGEKLFF

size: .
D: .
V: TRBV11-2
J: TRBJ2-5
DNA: TGTGCCAGTAGTCTCCAGCGCGGAGAGACCCAGTACTTC
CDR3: CASSLQRGETQYF

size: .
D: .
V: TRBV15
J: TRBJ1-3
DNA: TGTGCCACCAGCAGGGACCGGGGCATACACCCTGGAAACACCATATATTTT
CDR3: CATSRDRGIHPGNTIYF

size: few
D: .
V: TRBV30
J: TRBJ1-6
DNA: TGTGCCTGGAGCCCCACAGGGCCTAATTCACCCCTCCACTTT
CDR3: CAWSPTGPNSPLHF

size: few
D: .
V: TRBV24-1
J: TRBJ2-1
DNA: TGTGCCACCAGTGATCCCGCAGCCGCCGGCCGAAGGGTAACCTACAATGAGCAGTTCTTC
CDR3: CATSDPAAAGRRVTYNEQFF

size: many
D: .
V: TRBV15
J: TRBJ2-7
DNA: TGTGCCACCAGCAGGTCCCGGTGGGGGGACGAGCAGTACTTC
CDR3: CATSRSRWGDEQYF

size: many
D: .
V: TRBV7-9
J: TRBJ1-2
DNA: TGTGCCAGCAGCTTAGGGCAGGCTTTCGGGGATGGCTACACCTTC
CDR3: CASSLGQAFGDGYTF

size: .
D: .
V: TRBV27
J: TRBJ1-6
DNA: TGTGCCAGCAGTTTATCAGGGAACCCCACCAATTCACCCCTCCACTTT
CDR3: CASSLSGNPTNSPLHF